This TCR beta chain was sequenced during a study of shared clonotypes between healthy human individuals. Broader study findings: Rarefaction showed sorted-subset sequencing was incomplete despite large depth. Genetic and exposure-history diversity was limited by the few donors.

CDR1 and CDR2 (germline): LGHNA, YSLEER. This CDR3 has 14 residues. Trimming removed 1 base at V and 2 bases at J, with 8 bases between. Remarks on this clone: Antigen: not known.

The table came from immunoSEQ multiplex PCR; TCRdb's copy has only in-frame clones and leaves some out. The sample records over a million clones, roughly 96% being singletons. The rearrangement joins TRBV4-3 to TRBJ1-2, with D unclear. The sequence was obtained from a man aged 25-40 years in good health. Material for sequencing was naive CD4+ T cells sorted from blood. Regarding subset: CD45RA+ positively selected. The CDR3 DNA is TGCGCCAGCAGCCAAGGGAGTGGAAACTATGGCTACACCTTC. It is translated as CASSQGSGNYGYTF.